A selection of T cell receptor beta chains follows, all from one sample in a study of T cell responses to AZD1222 COVID-19 vaccine. The protocol was immunoSEQ multiplex PCR, while the TCRdb copy is restricted to in-frame clones and leaves out a portion. The sample gives about 190,000 clones, about 94% of which show up once; over 7.5% is in the top ten. Specimen: peripheral blood, collected on day 0 of AZD1222 vaccination. These receptors all stem from an adult in good health. Both conserved end residues are part of each CDR3. A D gene is named only where the DNA matches it firmly. Part of the rows lack a size; the others show once, few, many or a class for expanded clones.

clone size: -
V gene: TRBV6-2/TRBV6-3
J gene: TRBJ2-7
D gene: -
CDR3 protein: CASSYIQGPYEQYF
CDR3 DNA: TGTGCCAGCAGTTACATACAGGGACCCTACGAGCAGTACTTC

clone size: -
V gene: TRBV30
J gene: TRBJ1-5
D gene: TRBD1
CDR3 protein: CAWSADRVNQPQHF
CDR3 DNA: TGTGCCTGGAGCGCAGACAGGGTAAATCAGCCCCAGCATTTT

clone size: -
V gene: TRBV11-3
J gene: TRBJ1-5
D gene: -
CDR3 protein: CASSLEPIQHF
CDR3 DNA: TGTGCCAGCAGCTTAGAACCCATCCAGCATTTT

clone size: -
V gene: TRBV28
J gene: TRBJ1-4
D gene: -
CDR3 protein: CASSLFGRLEEKLFF
CDR3 DNA: TGTGCCAGCAGTTTATTCGGGCGTTTAGAGGAAAAACTGTTTTTT

clone size: -
V gene: TRBV29-1
J gene: TRBJ1-2
D gene: -
CDR3 protein: CSVGRQGPPNYGYTF
CDR3 DNA: TGCAGCGTCGGGCGGCAGGGTCCGCCTAACTATGGCTACACCTTC

clone size: -
V gene: TRBV24-1
J gene: TRBJ1-2
D gene: -
CDR3 protein: CATYGTAYGYTF
CDR3 DNA: TGTGCCACTTACGGGACGGCCTATGGCTACACCTTC

clone size: -
V gene: TRBV9
J gene: TRBJ2-7
D gene: TRBD2
CDR3 protein: CARPLAGGLVRSYEQYF
CDR3 DNA: TGTGCCAGGCCACTAGCGGGAGGGCTTGTCCGCTCCTACGAGCAGTACTTC

clone size: -
V gene: TRBV28
J gene: TRBJ1-2
D gene: TRBD1
CDR3 protein: CASSHGGQALFLGGYTF
CDR3 DNA: TGTGCCAGCAGCCATGGGGGACAGGCCCTTTTCCTGGGTGGCTACACCTTC

clone size: -
V gene: TRBV19
J gene: TRBJ1-2
D gene: TRBD1
CDR3 protein: CASSIGGGQGGYGYTF
CDR3 DNA: TGTGCCAGTAGTATTGGGGGCGGACAGGGCGGCTATGGCTACACCTTC

clone size: -
V gene: TRBV5-1
J gene: TRBJ2-1
D gene: TRBD2
CDR3 protein: CASSTWTSGNNEQFF
CDR3 DNA: TGCGCCAGTTCGACCTGGACTAGCGGCAACAATGAGCAGTTCTTC

clone size: -
V gene: TRBV27
J gene: TRBJ1-4
D gene: TRBD1
CDR3 protein: CASSAGQGGEKLFF
CDR3 DNA: TGTGCCAGCAGTGCGGGACAGGGAGGTGAAAAACTGTTTTTT

clone size: -
V gene: TRBV9
J gene: TRBJ1-2
D gene: -
CDR3 protein: CASSSRTSGYTF
CDR3 DNA: TGTGCCAGCAGCAGTAGGACGTCTGGCTACACCTTC

clone size: -
V gene: TRBV29-1
J gene: TRBJ1-2
D gene: -
CDR3 protein: CSVGRGPPYGYTF
CDR3 DNA: TGCAGCGTGGGAAGGGGTCCCCCGTATGGCTACACCTTC

clone size: -
V gene: TRBV15
J gene: TRBJ2-3
D gene: TRBD2
CDR3 protein: CATSSSGTTYTDTQYF
CDR3 DNA: TGTGCCACCAGCTCCTCCGGGACTACTTACACAGATACGCAGTATTTT

clone size: -
V gene: TRBV7-9
J gene: TRBJ1-3
D gene: -
CDR3 protein: CASSTGNTIYF
CDR3 DNA: TGTGCCAGCAGCACTGGAAACACCATATATTTT

clone size: -
V gene: TRBV7-2
J gene: TRBJ1-1
D gene: TRBD1
CDR3 protein: CASSSRTGMNTEAFF
CDR3 DNA: TGTGCCAGCAGCTCCCGGACAGGGATGAACACTGAAGCTTTCTTT

clone size: once
V gene: TRBV27
J gene: TRBJ2-7
D gene: TRBD2
CDR3 protein: CASSSKPRGTSVSYEQYF
CDR3 DNA: TGTGCCAGCAGTTCAAAACCTAGAGGGACTAGCGTATCCTACGAGCAGTACTTC

clone size: -
V gene: TRBV6-2/TRBV6-3
J gene: TRBJ2-7
D gene: -
CDR3 protein: CASSPQAYEQYF
CDR3 DNA: TGTGCCAGCAGTCCCCAAGCCTACGAGCAGTACTTC

clone size: -
V gene: TRBV28
J gene: TRBJ1-2
D gene: TRBD1
CDR3 protein: CASRQRPGGGYTF
CDR3 DNA: TGTGCCAGCAGACAAAGGCCAGGGGGAGGCTACACCTTC

clone size: -
V gene: TRBV24-1
J gene: TRBJ2-1
D gene: TRBD2
CDR3 protein: CATSDPAGTSGLRGEQFF
CDR3 DNA: TGTGCCACCAGTGATCCGGCCGGGACTAGCGGGCTTAGGGGTGAGCAGTTCTTC

clone size: -
V gene: TRBV15
J gene: TRBJ2-7
D gene: -
CDR3 protein: CATSREIQGTYEQYF
CDR3 DNA: TGTGCCACCAGCAGAGAAATACAGGGCACCTACGAGCAGTACTTC

clone size: -
V gene: TRBV19
J gene: TRBJ1-1
D gene: TRBD1
CDR3 protein: CASSTGTALTEAFF
CDR3 DNA: TGTGCCAGTAGTACCGGGACAGCTCTCACTGAAGCTTTCTTT

clone size: -
V gene: TRBV11-2
J gene: TRBJ1-6
D gene: -
CDR3 protein: CASSPHRLNSPLHF
CDR3 DNA: TGTGCCAGCAGCCCCCACAGGCTAAATTCACCCCTCCACTTT

clone size: -
V gene: TRBV28
J gene: TRBJ1-1
D gene: -
CDR3 protein: CASTLPHGPATEAFF
CDR3 DNA: TGTGCCAGCACTCTGCCCCACGGACCGGCCACTGAAGCTTTCTTT

clone size: once
V gene: TRBV23-1
J gene: TRBJ2-7
D gene: TRBD2
CDR3 protein: CASSHPTSGYEQYF
CDR3 DNA: TGCGCCAGCAGTCATCCGACTAGCGGCTACGAGCAGTACTTC